This is a list of T cell receptor beta chains from one sample in a study of cytomegalovirus exposure and HLA in healthy donors. TCRdb's copy holds only in-frame clones and misses some; the assay was immunoSEQ multiplex PCR. The sample holds 90,000 to 120,000 clones, roughly 83% seen once. The specimen sequenced was PBMCs. Receptor source: a female donor in good health and CMV-seropositive. Each CDR3 is given with its conserved first and last residue. The order of the fields is J gene, D gene, V gene, clone size, CDR3 protein, CDR3 DNA. The D gene is left open where the match is weak. Not all rows give a size; the values are once, few, many and, for expanded clones, a class.

TRBJ2-1 | NA | TRBV5-1 | once | CASSQGGGYNEQFF | TGCGCCAGCAGCCAGGGGGGCGGATACAATGAGCAGTTCTTC
TRBJ2-3 | NA | TRBV7-2 | NA | CASSPRLGADTQYF | TGTGCCAGCAGCCCAAGACTTGGCGCAGATACGCAGTATTTT
TRBJ1-6 | NA | TRBV7-2 | once | CASSQENNSPLHF | TGTGCCAGCAGCCAAGAGAATAATTCACCCCTCCACTTT
TRBJ1-3 | NA | TRBV9 | NA | CASSVAGRTSGNTIYF | TGTGCCAGCAGCGTAGCAGGACGGACATCTGGAAACACCATATATTTT
TRBJ1-1 | TRBD1 | TRBV4-1 | NA | CASSQEAQGDTEAFF | TGCGCCAGCAGCCAAGAGGCACAGGGGGACACTGAAGCTTTCTTT
TRBJ2-1 | NA | TRBV5-1 | NA | CASSLRSTWSSYNEQFF | TGCGCCAGCAGCTTGCGGTCGACCTGGAGTTCCTACAATGAGCAGTTCTTC
TRBJ1-2 | NA | TRBV20-1 | once | CSASDSYGYTF | TGCAGTGCAAGTGACAGTTATGGCTACACCTTC
TRBJ2-3 | NA | TRBV5-4 | NA | CASSLVGGLSTDTQYF | TGTGCCAGCAGCTTGGTGGGGGGTTTAAGCACAGATACGCAGTATTTT
TRBJ1-1 | NA | TRBV25-1 | few | CASSEYSIGGLNTEAFF | TGTGCCAGCAGTGAATATAGTATCGGAGGCTTGAACACTGAAGCTTTCTTT
TRBJ2-5 | TRBD2 | TRBV6-1 | NA | CASSRTSRETQYF | TGTGCCAGCAGTCGGACTAGCAGGGAGACCCAGTACTTC
TRBJ2-5 | NA | TRBV11-3 | NA | CASSVTPGEGETQYF | TGTGCCAGCAGCGTAACCCCAGGGGAGGGGGAGACCCAGTACTTC
TRBJ2-1 | NA | TRBV5-4 | few | CASSPNWARIAWHNEQFF | TGTGCCAGCAGCCCCAATTGGGCCCGTATAGCGTGGCACAATGAGCAGTTCTTC
TRBJ2-3 | TRBD1 | TRBV10-2 | NA | CASRGQGAGDTQYF | TGCGCCAGCCGTGGACAGGGGGCTGGAGATACGCAGTATTTT
TRBJ2-3 | TRBD2 | TRBV4-1 | NA | CASSPTSGETDTQYF | TGCGCCAGCAGCCCGACTAGCGGGGAAACAGATACGCAGTATTTT
TRBJ2-3 | TRBD2 | TRBV5-5 | NA | CASSPRLAGTDTQYF | TGTGCCAGCAGCCCGAGACTAGCGGGCACAGATACGCAGTATTTT
TRBJ1-2 | TRBD1 | TRBV7-2 | NA | CASSFLGGGLAGGYTF | TGTGCCAGCAGCTTTCTAGGGGGCGGGTTGGCTGGTGGCTACACCTTC
TRBJ1-6 | NA | TRBV10-3 | NA | CAISDWGGPDNSPLHF | TGTGCCATCAGTGACTGGGGAGGGCCGGATAATTCACCCCTCCACTTT
TRBJ2-1 | NA | TRBV4-1 | NA | CASSRGLTPYNEQFF | TGCGCCAGCAGCCGAGGCCTAACCCCCTACAATGAGCAGTTCTTC
TRBJ2-6 | NA | TRBV5-4 | NA | CASSWGQGGSGANGLTF | TGTGCCAGCAGCTGGGGGCAGGGGGGCTCTGGGGCCAACGGCCTGACTTTC
TRBJ1-1 | NA | TRBV30 | NA | CAWGRTLGNTGAFF | TGTGCCTGGGGGAGGACCTTGGGAAACACTGGGGCTTTCTTT
TRBJ1-6 | NA | TRBV6-1 | NA | CASSEAPSSSYNSPLHF | TGTGCCAGCAGTGAAGCCCCCTCCAGCTCCTATAATTCACCCCTCCACTTT
TRBJ2-1 | TRBD2 | TRBV7-2 | NA | CASSLGLASREQFF | TGTGCCAGCAGCTTAGGACTAGCTAGCCGTGAGCAGTTCTTC
TRBJ1-1 | NA | TRBV7-2 | NA | CASSPQWEAFF | TGTGCCAGCAGCCCCCAGTGGGAAGCTTTCTTT
TRBJ2-6 | TRBD1 | TRBV6-1 | NA | CASRATGSGANGLTF | TGTGCCAGCAGGGCGACAGGGTCTGGGGCCAACGGCCTGACTTTC
TRBJ2-4 | TRBD2 | TRBV6-6 | NA | CASRGGGPAPKNSQYF | TGTGCCAGCAGGGGCGGGGGACCGGCGCCCAAAAACAGTCAGTACTTC
TRBJ2-5 | TRBD2 | TRBV18 | few | CASSPSGNQETQYF | TGTGCCAGCTCCCCTAGCGGGAACCAAGAGACCCAGTACTTC
TRBJ2-7 | TRBD2 | TRBV27 | NA | CASSLSADGGSYEQYF | TGTGCCAGCAGTTTATCTGCGGACGGGGGGTCTTACGAGCAGTACTTC
TRBJ1-5 | NA | TRBV5-6 | NA | CASSLGGGIRAQHF | TGTGCCAGCAGCTTGGGGGGAGGGATACGAGCCCAGCATTTT
TRBJ2-2 | TRBD2 | TRBV9 | NA | CASSVPQTSGGPSTGELFF | TGTGCCAGCAGCGTGCCCCAGACTAGCGGGGGGCCCAGCACCGGGGAGCTGTTTTTT
TRBJ2-1 | TRBD2 | TRBV15 | NA | CATEGGGAHNEQFF | TGTGCCACCGAAGGCGGGGGGGCTCACAATGAGCAGTTCTTC
TRBJ2-5 | NA | TRBV5-8 | few | CASSLGAGLGQETQYF | TGTGCCAGCAGCTTAGGGGCAGGCCTTGGGCAAGAGACCCAGTACTTC
TRBJ1-1 | NA | TRBV7-9 | NA | CSSSLDKNTEAFF | TGTTCCAGCAGCCTGGACAAGAACACTGAAGCTTTCTTT
TRBJ1-5 | TRBD1 | TRBV19 | NA | CASSLTGWEPQHF | TGTGCCAGTAGTTTGACAGGGTGGGAGCCCCAGCATTTT